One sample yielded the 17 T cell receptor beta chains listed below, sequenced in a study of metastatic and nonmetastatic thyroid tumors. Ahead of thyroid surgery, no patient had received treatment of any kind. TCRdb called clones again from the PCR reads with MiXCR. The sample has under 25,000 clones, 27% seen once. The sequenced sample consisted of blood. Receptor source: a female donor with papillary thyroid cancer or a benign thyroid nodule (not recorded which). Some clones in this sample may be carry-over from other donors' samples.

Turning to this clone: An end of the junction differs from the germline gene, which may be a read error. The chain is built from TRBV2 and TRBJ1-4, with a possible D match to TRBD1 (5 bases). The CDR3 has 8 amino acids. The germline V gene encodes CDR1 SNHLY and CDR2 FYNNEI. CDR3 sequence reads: CASSGGSF. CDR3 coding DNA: TGTGCCAGCAGTGGGGGGTCCTTT.

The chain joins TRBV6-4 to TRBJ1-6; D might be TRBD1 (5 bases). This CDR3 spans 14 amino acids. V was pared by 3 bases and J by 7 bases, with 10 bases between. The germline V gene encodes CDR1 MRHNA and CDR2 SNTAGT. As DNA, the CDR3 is TGTGCCAGCAGTGATGAGACAGTGAATTCACCCCTCCACTTT. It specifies CASSDETVNSPLHF.

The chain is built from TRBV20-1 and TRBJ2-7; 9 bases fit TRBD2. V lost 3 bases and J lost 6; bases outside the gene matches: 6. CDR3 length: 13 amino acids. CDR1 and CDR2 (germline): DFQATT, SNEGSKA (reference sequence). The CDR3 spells CSASRREGAEQYF. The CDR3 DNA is TGCAGTGCTAGCAGGCGGGAGGGTGCCGAGCAGTACTTC.

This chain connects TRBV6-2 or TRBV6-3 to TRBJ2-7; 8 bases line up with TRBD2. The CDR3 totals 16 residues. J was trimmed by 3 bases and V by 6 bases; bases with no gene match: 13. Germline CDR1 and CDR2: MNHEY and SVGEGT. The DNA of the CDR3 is TGTGCCAGCAGGCGAGCAGCGGGGGCAGGAGTCTACGAGCAGTACTTC. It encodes CASRRAAGAGVYEQYF.

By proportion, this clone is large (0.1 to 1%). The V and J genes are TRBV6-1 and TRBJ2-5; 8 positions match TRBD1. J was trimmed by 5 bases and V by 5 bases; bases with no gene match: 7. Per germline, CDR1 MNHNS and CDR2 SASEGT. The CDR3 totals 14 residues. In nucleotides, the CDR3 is TGTGCCAGCAGTTCCGGCACAGGGGGGGAGACCCAGTACTTC. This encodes CASSSGTGGETQYF.

The CDR3 DNA reads TGTGCCAGCAGCCTACGAGGGACAGGAGCTGCCTACAATGAGCAGTTCTTC. Translation gives CASSLRGTGAAYNEQFF. The rearrangement uses TRBV11-2 and TRBJ2-1; 8 bases line up with TRBD1. Trimming removed 5 bases from V and 2 bases from J; junction bases left unmatched: 11. The CDR3 consists of 17 residues. CDR1 is SGHAT, CDR2 FQNNGV, per germline.

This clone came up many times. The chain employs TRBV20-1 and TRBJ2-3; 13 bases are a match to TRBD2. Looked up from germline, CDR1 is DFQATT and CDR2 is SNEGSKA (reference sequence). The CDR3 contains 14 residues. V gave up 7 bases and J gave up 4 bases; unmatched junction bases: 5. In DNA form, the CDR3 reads TGCAGTGGGAAGGGGACTAGCGGGGCAGATACGCAGTATTTT. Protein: CSGKGTSGADTQYF.

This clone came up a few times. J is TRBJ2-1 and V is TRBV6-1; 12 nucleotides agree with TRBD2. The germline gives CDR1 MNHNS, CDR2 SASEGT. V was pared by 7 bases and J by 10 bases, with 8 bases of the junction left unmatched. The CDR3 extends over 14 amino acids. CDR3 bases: TGTGCCAGCAAGGCTACTAGCGGGGGGAACGAGCAGTTCTTC. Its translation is CASKATSGGNEQFF.

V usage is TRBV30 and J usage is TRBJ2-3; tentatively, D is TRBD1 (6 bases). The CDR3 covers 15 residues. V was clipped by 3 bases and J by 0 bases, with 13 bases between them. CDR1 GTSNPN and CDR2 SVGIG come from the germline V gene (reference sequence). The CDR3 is CAWSQGQASTDTQYF. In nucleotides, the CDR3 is TGTGCCTGGAGCCAGGGGCAGGCTAGCACAGATACGCAGTATTTT.

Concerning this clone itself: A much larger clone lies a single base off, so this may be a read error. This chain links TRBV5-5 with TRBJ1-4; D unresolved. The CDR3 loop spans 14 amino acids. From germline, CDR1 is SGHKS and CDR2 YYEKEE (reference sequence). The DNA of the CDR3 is TGCGCCAGCACCCTAAGCGGGGTCGGGGAAAAACTGTTTTTT. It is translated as CASTLSGVGEKLFF.

The CDR3 sequence is CASSDSVGTDTQYF. CDR3 nucleotides: TGTGCCAGCAGTGACTCGGTGGGGACAGATACGCAGTATTTT. This chain joins TRBV6-4 and TRBJ2-3; D is unresolved. The V end lost 0 bases, the J end lost 3 bases, and 7 bases lay between the germline ends. The CDR3 spans 14 residues. Germline V gives CDR1 MRHNA, CDR2 SNTAGT.

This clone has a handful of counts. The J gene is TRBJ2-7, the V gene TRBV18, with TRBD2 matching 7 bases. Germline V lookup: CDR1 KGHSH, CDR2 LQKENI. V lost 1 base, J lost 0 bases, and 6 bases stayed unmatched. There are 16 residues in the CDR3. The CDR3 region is CASSPLAGVNSYEQYF. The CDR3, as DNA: TGTGCCAGCTCACCACTCGCGGGAGTCAACTCCTACGAGCAGTACTTC. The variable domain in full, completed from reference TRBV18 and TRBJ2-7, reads NAGVMQNPRHLVRRRGQEARLRCSPMKGHSHVYWYRQLPEEGLKFMVYLQKENIIDESGMPKERFSAEFPKEGPSILRIQQVVRGDSAAYFCASSPLAGVNSYEQYFGPGTRLTVT.

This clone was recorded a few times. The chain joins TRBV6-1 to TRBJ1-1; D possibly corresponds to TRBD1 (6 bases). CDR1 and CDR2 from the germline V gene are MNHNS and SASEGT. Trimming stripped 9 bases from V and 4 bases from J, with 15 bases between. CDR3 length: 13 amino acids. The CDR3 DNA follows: TGTGCCAGTGGTGGGGGGGGCTTCACTGAAGCTTTCTTT. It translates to CASGGGGFTEAFF.

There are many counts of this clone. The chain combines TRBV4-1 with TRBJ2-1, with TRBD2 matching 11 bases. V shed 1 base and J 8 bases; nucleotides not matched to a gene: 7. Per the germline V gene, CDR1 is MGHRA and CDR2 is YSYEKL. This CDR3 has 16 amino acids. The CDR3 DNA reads TGCGCCAGCAGCCAAGCCGGGACTAGCGGTTGGGATGAGCAGTTCTTC. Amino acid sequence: CASSQAGTSGWDEQFF.

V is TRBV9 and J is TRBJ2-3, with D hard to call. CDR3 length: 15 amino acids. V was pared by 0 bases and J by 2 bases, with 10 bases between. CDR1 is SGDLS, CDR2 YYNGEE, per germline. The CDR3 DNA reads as TGTGCCAGCAGCGTAGGGTCCCTCTCCACAGATACGCAGTATTTT. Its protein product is CASSVGSLSTDTQYF.

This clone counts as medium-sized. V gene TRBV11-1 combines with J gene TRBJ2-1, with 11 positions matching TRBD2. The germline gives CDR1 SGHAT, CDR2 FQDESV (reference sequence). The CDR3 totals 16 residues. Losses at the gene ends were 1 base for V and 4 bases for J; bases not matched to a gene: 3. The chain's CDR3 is CASSLGASGRYNEQFF. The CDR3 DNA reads TGTGCCAGCAGCTTAGGAGCTAGCGGGAGGTACAATGAGCAGTTCTTC.

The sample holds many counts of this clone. The CDR3 region has the DNA TGTGCCAGCAGCGCCAGAGCGGGTTCCGATGATACGCAGTATTTT. It yields the protein CASSARAGSDDTQYF. V and J are TRBV9 and TRBJ2-3; maybe TRBD2 (6 bases). Germline CDR1 is SGDLS and CDR2 is YYNGEE. Deletions cut 3 bases from V and 6 bases from J, with 17 bases between. The CDR3 length is 15 residues. Filled out from reference TRBV9 and TRBJ2-3, the complete variable domain reads DSGVTQTPKHLITATGQRVTLRCSPRSGDLSVYWYQQSLDQGLQFLIQYYNGEERAKGNILERFSAQQFPDLHSELNLSSLELGDSALYFCASSARAGSDDTQYFGPGTRLTVL.